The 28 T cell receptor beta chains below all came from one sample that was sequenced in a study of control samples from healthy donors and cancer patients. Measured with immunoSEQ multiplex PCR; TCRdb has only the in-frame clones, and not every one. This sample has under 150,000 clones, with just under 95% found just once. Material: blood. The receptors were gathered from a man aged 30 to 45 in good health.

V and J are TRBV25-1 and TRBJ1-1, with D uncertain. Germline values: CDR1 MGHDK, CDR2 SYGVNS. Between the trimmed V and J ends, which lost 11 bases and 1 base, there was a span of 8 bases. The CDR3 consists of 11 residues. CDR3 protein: CASMRNTEAFF. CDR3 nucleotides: TGTGCCTCGATGAGGAACACTGAAGCTTTCTTT.

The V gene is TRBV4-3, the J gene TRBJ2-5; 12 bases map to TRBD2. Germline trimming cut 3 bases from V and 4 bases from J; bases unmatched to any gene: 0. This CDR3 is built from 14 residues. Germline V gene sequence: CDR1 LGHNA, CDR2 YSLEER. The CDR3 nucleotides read TGCGCCAGCAGCCAGACTAGCGGGGGAGAGACCCAGTACTTC. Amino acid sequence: CASSQTSGGETQYF.

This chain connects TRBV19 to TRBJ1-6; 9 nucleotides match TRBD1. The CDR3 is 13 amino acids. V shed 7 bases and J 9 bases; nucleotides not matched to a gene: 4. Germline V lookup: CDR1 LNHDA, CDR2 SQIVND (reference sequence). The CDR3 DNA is TGTGCCAGTAACAGGGGGCGAGGTTCACCCCTCCACTTT. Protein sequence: CASNRGRGSPLHF.

The chain's CDR3 is CASSYFSGRNEKLFF. In DNA, the CDR3 is TGTGCCAGCAGTTATTTTTCAGGCCGTAATGAAAAACTGTTTTTT. This sequence joins TRBV6-5 and TRBJ1-4; D unresolved. V gave up 3 bases and J gave up 4 bases, with 12 bases separating them. Germline loops: CDR1 MNHEY, CDR2 SVGAGI. This CDR3 region has 15 residues.

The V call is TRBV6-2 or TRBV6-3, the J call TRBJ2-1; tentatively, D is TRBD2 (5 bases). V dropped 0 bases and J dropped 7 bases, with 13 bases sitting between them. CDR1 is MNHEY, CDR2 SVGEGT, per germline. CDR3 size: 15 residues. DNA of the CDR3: TGTGCCAGCAGTTACTCGCGGGCCTCACGAAATGAGCAGTTCTTC. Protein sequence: CASSYSRASRNEQFF.

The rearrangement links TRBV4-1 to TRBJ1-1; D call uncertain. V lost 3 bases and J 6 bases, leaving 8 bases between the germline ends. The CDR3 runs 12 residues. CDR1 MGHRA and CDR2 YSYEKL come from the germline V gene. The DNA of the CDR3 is TGCGCCAGCAGCCATGCCGGGTCTGAAGCTTTCTTT. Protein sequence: CASSHAGSEAFF.

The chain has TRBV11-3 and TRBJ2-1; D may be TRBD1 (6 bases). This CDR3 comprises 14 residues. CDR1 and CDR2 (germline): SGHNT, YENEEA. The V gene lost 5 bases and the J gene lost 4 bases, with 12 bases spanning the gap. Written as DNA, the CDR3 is TGTGCCAGCAGCCCCGGGACAAATTACAATGAGCAGTTCTTC. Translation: CASSPGTNYNEQFF.

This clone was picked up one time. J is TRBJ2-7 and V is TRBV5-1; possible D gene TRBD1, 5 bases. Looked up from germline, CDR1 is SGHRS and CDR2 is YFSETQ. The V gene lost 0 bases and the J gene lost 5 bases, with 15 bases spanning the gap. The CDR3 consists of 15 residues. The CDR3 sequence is CASSLVSRDADEQYF. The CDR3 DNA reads TGCGCCAGCAGCTTGGTGAGCAGGGATGCCGACGAGCAGTACTTC.

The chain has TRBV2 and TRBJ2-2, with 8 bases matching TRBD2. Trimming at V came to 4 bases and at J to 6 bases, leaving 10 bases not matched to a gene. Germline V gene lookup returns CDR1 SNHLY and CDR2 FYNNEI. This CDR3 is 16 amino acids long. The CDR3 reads CASSVLAGGASGELFF. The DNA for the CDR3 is TGTGCCAGCAGTGTTTTAGCCGGGGGGGCCTCCGGGGAGCTGTTTTTT.

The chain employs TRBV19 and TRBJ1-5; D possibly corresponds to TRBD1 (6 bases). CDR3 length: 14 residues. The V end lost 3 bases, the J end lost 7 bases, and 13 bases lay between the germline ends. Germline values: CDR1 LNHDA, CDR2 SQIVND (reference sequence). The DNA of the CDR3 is TGTGCCAGTAGTATCGGGCGGGGGCGGCAGCCCCAGCATTTT. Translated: CASSIGRGRQPQHF.

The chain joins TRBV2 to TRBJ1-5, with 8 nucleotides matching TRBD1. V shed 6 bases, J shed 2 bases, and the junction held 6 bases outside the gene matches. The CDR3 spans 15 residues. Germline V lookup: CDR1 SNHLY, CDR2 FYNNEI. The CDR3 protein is CASRLDRGRNQPQHF. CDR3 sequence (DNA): TGTGCCAGCAGGCTTGACAGGGGCCGCAATCAGCCCCAGCATTTT. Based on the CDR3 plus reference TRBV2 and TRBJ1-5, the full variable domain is EPEVTQTPSHQVTQMGQEVILRCVPISNHLYFYWYRQILGQKVEFLVSFYNNEISEKSEIFDDQFSVERPDGSNFTLKIRSTKLEDSAMYFCASRLDRGRNQPQHFGDGTRLSIL.

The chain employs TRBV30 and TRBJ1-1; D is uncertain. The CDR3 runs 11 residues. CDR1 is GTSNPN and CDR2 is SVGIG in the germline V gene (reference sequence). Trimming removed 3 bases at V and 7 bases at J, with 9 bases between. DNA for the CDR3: TGTGCCTGGAGGAGAGGGAATGAAGCTTTCTTT. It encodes CAWRRGNEAFF.

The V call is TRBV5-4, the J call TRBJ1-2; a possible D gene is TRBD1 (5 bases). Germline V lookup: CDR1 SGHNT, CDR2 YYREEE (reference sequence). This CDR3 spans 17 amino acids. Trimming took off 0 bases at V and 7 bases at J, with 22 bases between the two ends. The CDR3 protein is CASSLVVMPGRVGGYTF. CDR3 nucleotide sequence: TGTGCCAGCAGCTTGGTTGTAATGCCTGGCAGGGTGGGTGGCTACACCTTC.

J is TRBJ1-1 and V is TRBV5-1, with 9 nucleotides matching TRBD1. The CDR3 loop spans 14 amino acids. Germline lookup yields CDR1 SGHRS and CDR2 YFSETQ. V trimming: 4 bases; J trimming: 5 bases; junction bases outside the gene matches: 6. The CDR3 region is CASSGTGMGTEAFF. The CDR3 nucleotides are TGCGCCAGCAGCGGGACAGGGATGGGGACTGAAGCTTTCTTT.

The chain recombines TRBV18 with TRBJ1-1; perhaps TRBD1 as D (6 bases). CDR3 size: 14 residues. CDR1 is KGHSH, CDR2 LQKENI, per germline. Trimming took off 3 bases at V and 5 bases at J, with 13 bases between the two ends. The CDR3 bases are TGTGCCAGCTCACCGAATACAGGGAGGACTGAAGCTTTCTTT. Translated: CASSPNTGRTEAFF.

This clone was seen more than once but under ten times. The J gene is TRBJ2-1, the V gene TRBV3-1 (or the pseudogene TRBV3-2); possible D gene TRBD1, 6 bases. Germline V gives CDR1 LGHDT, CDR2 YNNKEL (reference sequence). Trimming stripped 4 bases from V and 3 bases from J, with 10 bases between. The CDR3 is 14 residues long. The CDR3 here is CASSRQAFYNEQFF. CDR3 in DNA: TGTGCCAGCAGCCGACAGGCTTTCTACAATGAGCAGTTCTTC.

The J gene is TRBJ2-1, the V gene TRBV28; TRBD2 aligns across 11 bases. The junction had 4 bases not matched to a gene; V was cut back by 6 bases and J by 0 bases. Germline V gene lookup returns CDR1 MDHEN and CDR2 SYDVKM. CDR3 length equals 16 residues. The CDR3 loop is CASSSTSGGSYNEQFF. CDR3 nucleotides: TGTGCCAGCAGCTCTACTAGCGGGGGCTCCTACAATGAGCAGTTCTTC.

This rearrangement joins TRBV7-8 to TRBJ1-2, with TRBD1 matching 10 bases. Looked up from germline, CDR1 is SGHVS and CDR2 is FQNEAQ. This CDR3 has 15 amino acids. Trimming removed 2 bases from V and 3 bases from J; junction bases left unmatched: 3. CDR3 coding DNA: TGTGCCAGCAGCTTATGGACAGGGGGTGACTATGGCTACACCTTC. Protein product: CASSLWTGGDYGYTF.

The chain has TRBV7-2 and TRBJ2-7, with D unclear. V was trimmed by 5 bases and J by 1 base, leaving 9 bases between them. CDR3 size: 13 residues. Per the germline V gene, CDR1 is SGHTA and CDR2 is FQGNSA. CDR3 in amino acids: CASSPPASYEQYF. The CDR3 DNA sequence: TGTGCCAGCAGCCCCCCGGCGTCCTACGAGCAGTACTTC.

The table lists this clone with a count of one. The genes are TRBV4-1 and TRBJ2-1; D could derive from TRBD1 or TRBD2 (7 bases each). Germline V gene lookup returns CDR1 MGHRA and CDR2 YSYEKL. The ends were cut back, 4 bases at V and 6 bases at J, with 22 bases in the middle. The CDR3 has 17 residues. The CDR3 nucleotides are TGCGCCAGCAGCCCACAGTTCGGAGGGAGGGGGCGCAATGAGCAGTTCTTC. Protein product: CASSPQFGGRGRNEQFF.

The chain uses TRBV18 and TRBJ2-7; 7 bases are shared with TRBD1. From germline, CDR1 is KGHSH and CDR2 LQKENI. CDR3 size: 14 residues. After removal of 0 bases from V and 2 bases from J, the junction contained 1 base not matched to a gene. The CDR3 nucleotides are TGTGCCAGCTCACCACCGACAGGGCCCTACGAGCAGTACTTC. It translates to CASSPPTGPYEQYF.

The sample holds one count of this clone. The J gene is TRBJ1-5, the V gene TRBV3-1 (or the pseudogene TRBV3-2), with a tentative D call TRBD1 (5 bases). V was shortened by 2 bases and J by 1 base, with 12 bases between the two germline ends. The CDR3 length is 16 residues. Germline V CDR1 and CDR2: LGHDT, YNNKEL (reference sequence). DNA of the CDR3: TGTGCCAGCAGCCAAAGCTGGGGGAGAAGCAATCAGCCCCAGCATTTT. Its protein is CASSQSWGRSNQPQHF.

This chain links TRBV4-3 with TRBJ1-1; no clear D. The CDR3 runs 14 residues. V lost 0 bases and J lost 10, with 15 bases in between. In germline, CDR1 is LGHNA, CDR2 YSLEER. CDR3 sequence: CASSQDLSRSGAFF. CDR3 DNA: TGCGCCAGCAGCCAAGATCTTTCGCGTTCAGGAGCTTTCTTT.

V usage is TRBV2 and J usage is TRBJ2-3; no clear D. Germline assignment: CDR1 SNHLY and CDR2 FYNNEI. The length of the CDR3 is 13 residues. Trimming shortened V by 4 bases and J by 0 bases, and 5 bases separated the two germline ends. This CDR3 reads CASSASSTDTQYF. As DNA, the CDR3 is TGTGCCAGCAGTGCGTCTAGCACAGATACGCAGTATTTT. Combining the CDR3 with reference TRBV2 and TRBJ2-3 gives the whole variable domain EPEVTQTPSHQVTQMGQEVILRCVPISNHLYFYWYRQILGQKVEFLVSFYNNEISEKSEIFDDQFSVERPDGSNFTLKIRSTKLEDSAMYFCASSASSTDTQYFGPGTRLTVL.

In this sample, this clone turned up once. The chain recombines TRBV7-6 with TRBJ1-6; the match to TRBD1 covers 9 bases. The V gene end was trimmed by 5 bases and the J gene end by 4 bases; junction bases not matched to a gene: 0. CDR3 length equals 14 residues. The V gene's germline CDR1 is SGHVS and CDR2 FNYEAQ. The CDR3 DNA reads TGTGCCAGCAGCGACAGGGGGTATAATTCACCCCTCCACTTT. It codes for CASSDRGYNSPLHF.

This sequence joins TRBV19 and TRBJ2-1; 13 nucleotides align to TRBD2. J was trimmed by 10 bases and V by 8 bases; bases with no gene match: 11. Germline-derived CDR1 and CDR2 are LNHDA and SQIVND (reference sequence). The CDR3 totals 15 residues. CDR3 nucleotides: TGTGCCAGTGCCAGGACTAGCGGGGGCCCGGGGGAGCAGTTCTTC. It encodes CASARTSGGPGEQFF.

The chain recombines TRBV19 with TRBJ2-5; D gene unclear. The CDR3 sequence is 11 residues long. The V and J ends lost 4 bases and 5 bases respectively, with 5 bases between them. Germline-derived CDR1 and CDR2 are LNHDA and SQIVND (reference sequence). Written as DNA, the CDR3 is TGTGCCAGTAGTAGTGGGGAGACCCAGTACTTC. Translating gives CASSSGETQYF.

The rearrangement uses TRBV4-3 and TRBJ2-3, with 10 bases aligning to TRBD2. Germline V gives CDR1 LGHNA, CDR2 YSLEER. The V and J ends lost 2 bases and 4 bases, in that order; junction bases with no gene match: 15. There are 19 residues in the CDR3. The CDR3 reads CASSQYENSLAGIPDTQYF. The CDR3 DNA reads TGCGCCAGCAGCCAATACGAGAACTCACTAGCGGGGATACCAGATACGCAGTATTTT.